This passage covers 17 T cell receptor beta chains from one sample sequenced in a study of blood T cell repertoires in COVID-19. Only in-frame clones appear in the TCRdb table, and some are missing; sequencing was by immunoSEQ multiplex PCR. The sample consists of tens of thousands of clones, about 91% of them appearing once. The sequencing input was peripheral blood. The receptors derive from a woman aged 80 or over with acute or convalescent COVID-19.

The V gene is TRBV2, the J gene TRBJ1-6; no reliable D call. CDR3 length equals 14 residues. Germline V gene lookup returns CDR1 SNHLY and CDR2 FYNNEI. Trimming removed 3 bases at V and 5 bases at J, with 8 bases between. The CDR3 bases are TGTGCCAGCAGTGACTCGGGTGATAATTCACCCCTCCACTTT. Translated, it gives CASSDSGDNSPLHF.

V usage is TRBV5-6 and J usage is TRBJ2-6, with D possibly TRBD1 on 6 matching bases. Germline V gene lookup returns CDR1 SGHDT and CDR2 YYEEEE. This CDR3 is 16 amino acids long. The V end was cut by 1 base, the J end by 1 base, with 9 bases between. CDR3 residues: CASSLRGGSGANVLTF. The DNA for the CDR3 is TGTGCCAGCAGCTTGCGAGGGGGTTCTGGGGCCAACGTCCTGACTTTC.

The chain combines TRBV7-3 with TRBJ1-1; no definite D call. The germline gives CDR1 SGHTA, CDR2 FQGTGA. CDR3 length: 14 amino acids. Trimming took off 11 bases at V and 1 base at J, with 17 bases between the two ends. CDR3 DNA: TGTGCCGGGCCATTCCTGGCTCGGAACACTGAAGCTTTCTTT. Translated, it gives CAGPFLARNTEAFF.

The rearrangement joins TRBV6-5 to TRBJ1-3, with 8 nucleotides matching TRBD1. Germline lookup yields CDR1 MNHEY and CDR2 SVGAGI. J lost 1 base, V lost 6 bases, and 2 bases had no gene match. The CDR3 is 14 residues long. CDR3: CASRDRGSGNTIYF. The CDR3, as DNA: TGTGCCAGCAGAGACAGGGGATCTGGAAACACCATATATTTT.

The chain recombines TRBV7-8 with TRBJ2-3; perhaps TRBD2 as D (7 bases). This CDR3 comprises 17 residues. CDR1 and CDR2 (germline): SGHVS, FQNEAQ. Deletions cut 0 bases from V and 2 bases from J, with 15 bases between. DNA of the CDR3: TGTGCCAGCAGCTTAGCGGGGGGGCTTCGTGACACAGATACGCAGTATTTT. Translation gives CASSLAGGLRDTDTQYF.

This rearrangement joins TRBV12-3 or TRBV12-4 to TRBJ2-3; D perhaps matches TRBD1 (5 bases). V was pared by 5 bases and J by 4 bases, with 10 bases between. The CDR3 totals 13 residues. The CDR3 DNA reads as TGTGCCAGCAGTCAAAGACAGTCAGATACGCAGTATTTT. As protein: CASSQRQSDTQYF.

The V gene is TRBV2, the J gene TRBJ1-5; D is ambiguous. Trimming shortened V by 2 bases and J by 8 bases, and 10 bases separated the two germline ends. From germline, CDR1 is SNHLY and CDR2 FYNNEI. CDR3 length equals 13 residues. The CDR3 here is CASSESEFEPQHF. CDR3 sequence (DNA): TGTGCCAGCAGTGAATCGGAGTTTGAGCCCCAGCATTTT.

The gene calls are TRBV27 and TRBJ1-1, with D possibly TRBD1 on 6 matching bases. The germline gives CDR1 MNHEY, CDR2 SMNVEV (reference sequence). This CDR3 is built from 16 residues. V lost 8 bases and J lost 4, with 23 bases in between. The CDR3 here is CASQRRQGTAITEAFF. DNA of the CDR3: TGTGCCAGCCAACGGAGGCAGGGGACCGCAATCACTGAAGCTTTCTTT.

This sequence joins TRBV6-5 and TRBJ1-6; D is undetermined. The V end was cut by 6 bases, the J end by 6 bases, with 15 bases between. CDR1 and CDR2 from the germline V gene are MNHEY and SVGAGI. The CDR3 has 15 amino acids. CDR3 sequence (DNA): TGTGCCAGCAGGAGCAAGAGGAACCCTAATTCACCCCTCCACTTT. This translates into CASRSKRNPNSPLHF.

For the CDR3, the DNA is TGTGCCAGCAGCTGGGGGGACTTCCAAGAGACCCAGTACTTC. Translating gives CASSWGDFQETQYF. The chain is built from TRBV5-6 and TRBJ2-5; D is possibly TRBD2 (6 bases). Looked up from germline, CDR1 is SGHDT and CDR2 is YYEEEE. V was trimmed by 3 bases and J by 1 base, leaving 10 bases between them. There are 14 residues in the CDR3.

The rearrangement uses TRBV29-1 and TRBJ2-2, with 10 bases aligning to TRBD2. The CDR3 spans 16 residues. The V gene's germline CDR1 is SQVTM and CDR2 ANQGSEA. Trimming cost V 4 bases and J 0 bases; bases outside gene matches: 5. The CDR3 protein is CSVGLAGGANTGELFF. CDR3 sequence (DNA): TGCAGCGTTGGCTTAGCGGGAGGCGCGAACACCGGGGAGCTGTTTTTT.

The genes are TRBV19 and TRBJ1-5; D possibly corresponds to TRBD1 (5 bases). V was cut by 0 bases and J by 9 bases, with 15 bases left in between. Germline V gene sequence: CDR1 LNHDA, CDR2 SQIVND (reference sequence). This CDR3 has 15 residues. This CDR3 reads CASSIDGQGRMPQHF. The CDR3 DNA is TGTGCCAGTAGTATAGATGGGCAGGGCAGGATGCCCCAGCATTTT.

The chain has TRBV2 and TRBJ1-5; tentative D call: TRBD1 (6 bases). The CDR3 spans 13 residues. Germline assignment: CDR1 SNHLY and CDR2 FYNNEI. Trimming stripped 9 bases from V and 4 bases from J, with 13 bases between. Here the CDR3 DNA reads TGTGCCAGTCATGGACAGCGAAATCAGCCCCAGCATTTT. This codes for CASHGQRNQPQHF.

This chain joins TRBV5-8 and TRBJ1-1; D is unclear. CDR3 length: 13 residues. The germline CDR1 and CDR2 sequences are SGHTS and YDEGEE. The V end was cut by 6 bases, the J end by 1 base, with 10 bases between. The CDR3 loop reads CASNSGRNTEAFF. The CDR3 coding sequence is TGTGCCAGCAACTCGGGAAGGAACACTGAAGCTTTCTTT. Filled out from reference TRBV5-8 and TRBJ1-1, the complete variable domain reads EAGVTQSPTHLIKTRGQQATLRCSPISGHTSVYWYQQALGLGLQFLLWYDEGEERNRGNFPPRFSGRQFPNYSSELNVNALELEDSALYLCASNSGRNTEAFFGQGTRLTVV.

The chain employs TRBV7-2 and TRBJ2-3; the match to TRBD2 covers 7 bases. With V trimmed by 1 base and J by 5 bases, 6 bases remained unmatched. This CDR3 is built from 15 residues. Germline V gene sequence: CDR1 SGHTA, CDR2 FQGNSA. DNA of the CDR3: TGTGCCAGCAGCTTAGGGGACGGGGGGTTAGATACGCAGTATTTT. It encodes CASSLGDGGLDTQYF.

The chain recombines TRBV11-2 with TRBJ2-7, with D perhaps matching TRBD1 (6 bases). The V gene lost 5 bases and the J gene lost 1 base, with 15 bases spanning the gap. The germline gives CDR1 SGHAT, CDR2 FQNNGV. The length of the CDR3 is 15 residues. The DNA for the CDR3 is TGTGCCAGCAGCCCTCCCGAGACAGGTTCCTACGAGCAGTACTTC. Amino acid sequence: CASSPPETGSYEQYF.

This clone has just a few counts. The chain uses TRBV19 and TRBJ1-2, with TRBD1 as a possible D gene (6 bases). V was trimmed by 7 bases and J by 2 bases, leaving 14 bases between them. The V gene's germline CDR1 is LNHDA and CDR2 SQIVND (reference sequence). The CDR3 is 14 residues long. CDR3 nucleotides: TGTGCCAGTACCCATGCAGGGGCGAACTATGGCTACACCTTC. Protein product: CASTHAGANYGYTF. The full variable domain, its missing parts supplied by reference TRBV19 and TRBJ1-2, is DGGITQSPKYLFRKEGQNVTLSCEQNLNHDAMYWYRQDPGQGLRLIYYSQIVNDFQKGDIAEGYSVSREKKESFPLTVTSAQKNPTAFYLCASTHAGANYGYTFGSGTRLTVV.